Shown below are 28 T cell receptor beta chains from a single sample sequenced in a study of early T cells in non-severe SARS-CoV-2 infection. TCRdb called the 5' RACE reads again in MiXCR, with one record for every CDR3 protein. Of tens of thousands of distinct CDR3 sequences listed, approximately 13% were seen once; the top ten hold about 4.7%. Input material: whole blood. The receptors come from an adult who was a healthcare worker with PCR-confirmed SARS-CoV-2 infection or an uninfected control (not recorded which).

The rearrangement joins TRBV6-5 to TRBJ2-7; weak D call: TRBD1 (5 bases). Deletions cut 3 bases from V and 3 bases from J, with 9 bases between. The CDR3 contains 13 residues. CDR1 is MNHEY and CDR2 is SVGAGI in the germline V gene. The DNA for the CDR3 is TGTGCCAGCAGTTATCAGGGAAACTACGAGCAGTACTTC. Translation: CASSYQGNYEQYF.

This clonotype has ten or more counts. This chain connects TRBV7-8 to TRBJ1-2; D is uncertain. This CDR3 is built from 13 residues. Trimming removed 1 base from V and 2 bases from J, with 5 bases in between. Germline loops: CDR1 SGHVS, CDR2 FQNEAQ. In DNA, the CDR3 is TGTGCCAGCAGCTTAGAGGTGAACTATGGCTACACCTTC. Its protein is CASSLEVNYGYTF.

The rearrangement links TRBV29-1 to TRBJ1-1; D is ambiguous. Looked up from germline, CDR1 is SQVTM and CDR2 is ANQGSEA. There are 12 residues in the CDR3. Trimming shortened V by 6 bases and J by 5 bases, and 13 bases separated the two germline ends. The CDR3 loop reads CSVQGSGTEAFF. CDR3 DNA sequence: TGCAGCGTCCAAGGGTCGGGGACTGAAGCTTTCTTT. Together with reference TRBV29-1 and TRBJ1-1, the CDR3 gives the full variable domain: SAVISQKPSRDICQRGTSLTIQCQVDSQVTMMFWYRQQPGQSLTLIATANQGSEATYESGFVIDKFPISRPNLTFSTLTVSNMSPEDSSIYLCSVQGSGTEAFFGQGTRLTVV.

This clonotype was seen repeatedly, ten times or more. The chain links TRBV11-2 to TRBJ1-2; no clear D. Germline values: CDR1 SGHAT, CDR2 FQNNGV. Trimming took 5 bases from V and 6 from J, leaving 13 bases between them. This CDR3 has 13 residues. The CDR3 DNA sequence: TGTGCCAGCAGCCCAGACTCCGCCGATGGCTACACCTTC. Amino acid sequence: CASSPDSADGYTF.

This clonotype came up many times. This sequence joins TRBV4-2 and TRBJ1-3; D ambiguous. V lost 4 bases and J 7 bases, leaving 17 bases between the germline ends. The CDR3 length is 15 residues. Per germline, CDR1 LGHNA and CDR2 YNFKEQ. This CDR3 reads CASSPMTGLRNTIYF. In DNA, the CDR3 is TGTGCCAGCAGCCCTATGACGGGGTTGCGCAACACCATATATTTT.

This clonotype occurred many times. The chain carries TRBV3-1 and TRBJ2-3; tentatively, D is TRBD1 or TRBD2 (5 bases each). Trimming removed 4 bases at V and 0 bases at J, with 11 bases between. Germline-derived CDR1 and CDR2 are LGHDT and YNNKEL (reference sequence). The CDR3 consists of 15 residues. In nucleotides, the CDR3 is TGTGCCAGCAGCCCCGAGGGGTATAGCACAGATACGCAGTATTTT. The encoded protein is CASSPEGYSTDTQYF.

V and J are TRBV20-1 and TRBJ1-1; perhaps TRBD1 as D (6 bases). The V and J ends lost 4 bases and 3 bases respectively, with 18 bases between them. The CDR3 covers 15 residues. The germline V gene encodes CDR1 DFQATT and CDR2 SNEGSKA (reference sequence). The CDR3 protein is CSATLPLGAYTEAFF. In DNA form, the CDR3 reads TGCAGTGCTACCCTTCCTTTGGGGGCTTACACTGAAGCTTTCTTT.

This clonotype was observed at least ten times. The V call is TRBV7-6, the J call TRBJ2-2, with D maybe TRBD2 (6 bases). Per germline, CDR1 SGHVS and CDR2 FNYEAQ. The CDR3 consists of 16 residues. Trimming left V 6 bases short and J 3 bases short, with 17 bases between. This CDR3 reads CASSAVGDSYTGELFF. In DNA form, the CDR3 reads TGTGCCAGCAGTGCTGTTGGGGACTCCTACACCGGGGAGCTGTTTTTT.

For the CDR3, the DNA is TGTGCCATCAGTGGGGGGGATATGAACACTGAAGCTTTCTTT. This codes for CAISGGDMNTEAFF. The rearrangement joins TRBV10-3 to TRBJ1-1, with D perhaps TRBD1 (5 bases). V shed 4 bases and J shed 0 bases, with 9 bases lying between them. The CDR3 totals 14 residues. CDR1 is ENHRY and CDR2 is SYGVKD in the germline V gene.

Ten or more counts support this clonotype. The chain is built from TRBV7-9 and TRBJ2-5; perhaps TRBD2 as D (5 bases). The CDR3 runs 12 residues. Trimming cost V 7 bases and J 4 bases, with 10 bases left between them. Germline-derived CDR1 and CDR2 are SEHNR and FQNEAQ (reference sequence). In DNA form, the CDR3 reads TGTGCCAGCACGAAAGAGGGAGAGACCCAGTACTTC. Its translation: CASTKEGETQYF.

This clonotype showed up many times. The chain is built from TRBV7-6 and TRBJ1-1; perhaps TRBD1 as D (5 bases). CDR1 is SGHVS, CDR2 FNYEAQ, per germline. V lost 0 bases to trimming and J lost 10 bases, with 27 bases between them. CDR3 length: 18 residues. CDR3: CASSLAGPPSGALKGAFF. CDR3 nucleotide sequence: TGTGCCAGCAGCTTAGCGGGCCCACCCTCCGGGGCCCTAAAGGGAGCTTTCTTT.

Ten or more counts support this clonotype. The chain employs TRBV12-3 or TRBV12-4 and TRBJ2-3; D unclear. This CDR3 comprises 16 residues. V was pared by 3 bases and J by 1 base, with 14 bases between. CDR3 in amino acids: CASSFGAPRGTDTQYF. CDR3 nucleotide sequence: TGTGCCAGCAGTTTCGGCGCCCCTAGGGGCACAGATACGCAGTATTTT.

This clonotype was seen a handful of times. The chain is built from TRBV6-6 and TRBJ1-1, with D unresolved. Germline-derived CDR1 and CDR2 are MNHNY and SVGAGI (reference sequence). With 4 bases removed from V and 8 bases from J, the gap between germline ends came to 14 bases. CDR3 length: 13 amino acids. CDR3 residues: CASSFEERAEAFF. CDR3 coding DNA: TGTGCCAGCAGTTTCGAGGAGAGAGCCGAAGCTTTCTTT.

This clonotype was counted many times. V usage is TRBV12-3 or TRBV12-4 and J usage is TRBJ1-5; no reliable D call. The CDR3 contains 12 residues. Trimming shortened V by 6 bases and J by 2 bases, and 5 bases separated the two germline ends. The chain's CDR3 is CASRVGNQPQHF. CDR3 coding DNA: TGTGCCAGCAGAGTGGGCAATCAGCCCCAGCATTTT.

This clonotype was picked up many times. This rearrangement joins TRBV6-2 or TRBV6-3 to TRBJ2-7, with 9 nucleotides matching TRBD1. This CDR3 is built from 15 residues. The germline CDR1 and CDR2 sequences are MNHEY and SVGEGT. Losses at the gene ends were 2 bases for V and 3 bases for J; bases not matched to a gene: 5. The CDR3 sequence: CASSYLTGGRYEQYF. The CDR3 DNA follows: TGTGCCAGCAGTTACCTGACAGGGGGTCGCTACGAGCAGTACTTC.

This clonotype was observed many times. This chain uses TRBV4-1 with TRBJ1-1; D is ambiguous. The CDR3 runs 17 residues. In germline, CDR1 is MGHRA, CDR2 YSYEKL. Between the trimmed V and J ends, which lost 0 bases and 0 bases, there was a span of 14 bases. The DNA for the CDR3 is TGCGCCAGCAGCCAAGATGGGATCGGCGGCATGAACACTGAAGCTTTCTTT. Protein: CASSQDGIGGMNTEAFF.

This clonotype was counted a few times. The chain links TRBV5-1 to TRBJ1-5; D is perhaps TRBD1 (6 bases). The CDR3 contains 14 residues. Germline V gene lookup returns CDR1 SGHRS and CDR2 YFSETQ. V dropped 4 bases and J dropped 7 bases, with 15 bases sitting between them. This CDR3 reads CASSVGGQVQPQHF. CDR3 sequence (DNA): TGCGCCAGCAGCGTAGGGGGTCAGGTGCAGCCCCAGCATTTT.

The sample holds many counts of this clonotype. The chain carries TRBV14 and TRBJ2-3, with 12 positions matching TRBD2. The CDR3 loop spans 17 amino acids. Looked up from germline, CDR1 is SGHDN and CDR2 is FVKESK. The V and J ends lost 4 bases and 4 bases, in that order; junction bases with no gene match: 9. The CDR3 is CASSPYRLAGAPDTQYF. DNA for the CDR3: TGTGCCAGCAGCCCCTACCGACTAGCGGGGGCCCCAGATACGCAGTATTTT. The whole variable domain, filled in from reference TRBV14 and TRBJ2-3, reads EAGVTQFPSHSVIEKGQTVTLRCDPISGHDNLYWYRRVMGKEIKFLLHFVKESKQDESGMPNNRFLAERTGGTYSTLKVQPAELEDSGVYFCASSPYRLAGAPDTQYFGPGTRLTVL.

This clonotype occurred a few times. The gene calls are TRBV7-2 and TRBJ1-4; D uncertain. This CDR3 is built from 15 residues. Trimming cost V 4 bases and J 4 bases, with 13 bases left between them. Germline CDR1 and CDR2: SGHTA and FQGNSA. The CDR3: CASSSQLSVNEKLFF. CDR3 coding DNA: TGTGCCAGCAGCTCACAGCTCTCCGTTAATGAAAAACTGTTTTTT.

This clonotype was seen ten or more times. The rearrangement joins TRBV29-1 to TRBJ1-1; 9 bases line up with TRBD1. The CDR3 runs 13 residues. J gave up 2 bases and V 7 bases, and 5 bases lay outside the gene matches. CDR1 and CDR2 from the germline V gene are SQVTM and ANQGSEA. CDR3 coding DNA: TGCAGCGACAGGGGGCCCTCAAACACTGAAGCTTTCTTT. Protein: CSDRGPSNTEAFF. The full variable domain, rest sourced from reference TRBV29-1 and TRBJ1-1, is SAVISQKPSRDICQRGTSLTIQCQVDSQVTMMFWYRQQPGQSLTLIATANQGSEATYESGFVIDKFPISRPNLTFSTLTVSNMSPEDSSIYLCSDRGPSNTEAFFGQGTRLTVV.

There are a few counts of this clonotype. The chain combines TRBV20-1 with TRBJ1-5; maybe TRBD1 (6 bases). Germline CDR1 is DFQATT and CDR2 is SNEGSKA (reference sequence). V shed 6 bases and J shed 3 bases, with 12 bases lying between them. The CDR3 spans 13 residues. This CDR3 reads CSAKGQPNQPQHF. Here the CDR3 DNA reads TGCAGTGCAAAAGGACAGCCCAATCAGCCCCAGCATTTT.

In the case of this clonotype: A much larger clone is a single base away; this may be a read error. As the CDR3 is not closed by the conserved phenylalanine or tryptophan, this likely results from a read error. The rearrangement joins TRBV11-2 to TRBJ2-3; 8 nucleotides agree with TRBD1. Trimming took 5 bases from V and 3 from J; bases not matched to a gene: 7. The CDR3 totals 15 residues. Germline V gives CDR1 SGHAT, CDR2 FQNNGV. The DNA for the CDR3 is TGTGCCAGCAGCGTCGGACAGGGAGTGACAGATACGCAGTATTAT. As protein: CASSVGQGVTDTQYY.

V usage is TRBV7-9 and J usage is TRBJ2-3; possible D gene TRBD1, 6 bases. Germline CDR1 and CDR2: SEHNR and FQNEAQ (reference sequence). This CDR3 spans 15 amino acids. V dropped 1 base and J dropped 2 bases, with 10 bases sitting between them. The chain's CDR3 is CASSLVQGFTDTQYF. CDR3 bases: TGTGCCAGCAGCTTAGTACAGGGTTTCACAGATACGCAGTATTTT.

The V call is TRBV5-1, the J call TRBJ2-3; possibly TRBD1 for D (6 bases). Germline values: CDR1 SGHRS, CDR2 YFSETQ. The ends were cut back, 2 bases at V and 5 bases at J, with 9 bases in the middle. This CDR3 region has 13 residues. The CDR3 DNA reads as TGCGCCAGCAGCTTTCAGGGGCGAGATACGCAGTATTTT. Its translation: CASSFQGRDTQYF.

At least ten counts were recorded for this clonotype. The CDR3 nucleotides read TGTGCCAGCAGCCCCCTAGCGGGGGGGCCCTCCGGGGAGCTGTTTTTT. Amino acids: CASSPLAGGPSGELFF. V is TRBV3-1 and J is TRBJ2-2; 12 nucleotides line up with TRBD2. The CDR3 has 16 residues. Germline lookup yields CDR1 LGHDT and CDR2 YNNKEL (reference sequence). J was trimmed by 6 bases and V by 4 bases; bases with no gene match: 6.

This clonotype was detected ten times or more. This rearrangement joins TRBV30 to TRBJ1-1; no clear D gene. Looked up from germline, CDR1 is GTSNPN and CDR2 is SVGIG (reference sequence). The CDR3 totals 12 residues. Trimming cost V 7 bases and J 0 bases, with 9 bases left between them. CDR3 protein: CAYRYMNTEAFF. In DNA form, the CDR3 reads TGTGCCTACAGATACATGAACACTGAAGCTTTCTTT. Combining the CDR3 with reference TRBV30 and TRBJ1-1 gives the whole variable domain SQTIHQWPATLVQPVGSPLSLECTVEGTSNPNLYWYRQAAGRGLQLLFYSVGIGQISSEVPQNLSASRPQDRQFILSSKKLLLSDSGFYLCAYRYMNTEAFFGQGTRLTVV.

This clonotype showed up many times. J is TRBJ2-2 and V is TRBV7-2; 9 bases line up with TRBD2. Germline V CDR1 and CDR2: SGHTA, FQGNSA. Trimming removed 6 bases from V and 5 bases from J; junction bases left unmatched: 4. The CDR3 sequence is 14 residues long. The CDR3 spells CASRPTSGTGELFF. The CDR3 DNA follows: TGTGCCAGCAGACCGACTAGCGGTACCGGGGAGCTGTTTTTT.

This clonotype has ten or more counts. The chain combines TRBV12-3 or TRBV12-4 with TRBJ2-5; 7 positions match TRBD2. This CDR3 is built from 13 residues. V dropped 6 bases and J dropped 4; count of bases not matched to a gene: 5. The CDR3 DNA follows: TGTGCCAGCAGAACTAGCGTGGGAGAGACCCAGTACTTC. Translating gives CASRTSVGETQYF.